Reported below is one T cell receptor beta chain. V dropped 5 bases and J dropped 10 bases, with 15 bases sitting between them. The CDR3 length is 14 residues. Germline CDR1 reads SEHNR; CDR2 reads FQNEAQ (reference sequence). As processed by the authors: Estimated nucleated cell counts came from reference gene primer amplification. Using immunoSEQ multiplex PCR, the repertoire was profiled, and TCRdb retains in-frame clones only, with some absent. V, J and clone size are those of that table, while D and trimming were read from the DNA. This table holds about 280,000 clones, 85% to 90% found once. The data were obtained in a study of blood T cell repertoires in COVID-19. Study in general: Samples of COVID-19 (acute and convalescent) were obtained from the United States, Italy and Spain.

Sequencing was carried out using peripheral blood. The chain links TRBV7-9 to TRBJ1-6; D gene unclear. This clonotype was obtained from a human donor in a cohort sampled during active COVID-19. CDR3 sequence: CASSMKGVQSPLHF. Written as DNA, the CDR3 is TGTGCCAGCAGCATGAAGGGAGTCCAGTCACCCCTCCACTTT.